This T cell receptor beta chain was identified in a study of identical twins. Study results and limitations: Beta out-of-frame sequences displayed a weaker excess of sharing between twins. Models predicted too little out-of-frame TCR alpha sharing in monozygotic twins.

Looked up from germline, CDR1 is SGDLS and CDR2 is YYNGEE. Trimming left V 4 bases short and J 10 bases short, with 18 bases between. The CDR3 is 14 residues long. About this clonotype itself: Antigen unknown.

All donors were healthy Caucasians. The authors used template switching to add a universal primer site and gave cDNA unique molecular identifiers. TCRdb analysed the 5' RACE reads with MiXCR anew, one entry per CDR3 protein. The table has about 1.7 million distinct CDR3 sequences, about 31% seen once. The rearrangement uses TRBV9 and TRBJ2-1, with D tentatively TRBD2 (6 bases). The receptor was isolated from a newborn girl in good health. The sample taken for sequencing was cord blood. The CDR3 sequence: CASSPVGLLGEQFF. The CDR3, as DNA: TGTGCCAGCAGCCCCGTGGGACTCCTTGGGGAGCAGTTCTTC.